The source of this T cell receptor beta chain is a study of blood T cell repertoires in COVID-19. Study-level background: The United States, Italy and Spain provided the acute and convalescent COVID-19 samples.

Study processing details: Counts of nucleated cells, estimated from reference gene primer amplification, were obtained. Clones were sequenced by immunoSEQ multiplex PCR, and TCRdb holds only the in-frame ones, with some missing. That table furnishes V, J and clone size, whereas the DNA furnished D and trimming. The sample contains approximately 110,000 clones, approximately 87% of which appear only once. The CDR3 consists of 13 residues. Looked up from germline, CDR1 is ENHRY and CDR2 is SYGVKD. V was trimmed by 9 bases and J by 7 bases, leaving 18 bases between them. The chain links TRBV10-3 to TRBJ1-2; a possible D gene is TRBD1 (5 bases). This TCR came from a woman aged 60-70 years with acute or convalescent COVID-19. Sequencing was carried out using peripheral blood. The chain's CDR3 is CAISSEQVGGYTF. The DNA of the CDR3 is TGTGCCATTTCGAGTGAACAGGTTGGTGGCTACACCTTC.